These 20 T cell receptor beta chains were sequenced from one sample in a study of T cell repertoires in cytomegalovirus infection. TCRdb called the reads again in MiXCR, with one record for every CDR3 protein. Here the sample spans around 170,000 distinct CDR3 sequences, 13% to 15% being singletons. The sequenced sample consisted of PBMCs. These receptors were obtained from a human donor in good health (CMV status not recorded). Some clones in this sample may be carry-over from other donors' samples.

A few counts support this clonotype. This chain links TRBV7-9 with TRBJ2-5, with unresolved D. Per germline, CDR1 SEHNR and CDR2 FQNEAQ (reference sequence). The length of the CDR3 is 14 residues. V was shortened by 5 bases and J by 0 bases, with 10 bases between the two germline ends. The CDR3 bases are TGTGCCAGCAGCAGCAGGAGCTACCAAGAGACCCAGTACTTC. Its translation is CASSSRSYQETQYF.

This clonotype was recorded at least ten times. V and J are TRBV4-1 and TRBJ2-5; D gene ambiguous. CDR1 is MGHRA, CDR2 YSYEKL, per germline. With 1 base removed from V and 2 bases from J, the gap between germline ends came to 8 bases. This CDR3 comprises 14 residues. The CDR3 bases are TGCGCCAGCAGCCAAGGATCGATACAAGAGACCCAGTACTTC. The encoded protein is CASSQGSIQETQYF.

This clonotype was seen repeatedly, ten times or more. V usage is TRBV7-2 and J usage is TRBJ1-5; no clear D gene. Germline V CDR1 and CDR2: SGHTA, FQGNSA. V lost 3 bases and J 7 bases, leaving 10 bases between the germline ends. This CDR3 region has 13 residues. The CDR3 region has the DNA TGTGCCAGCAGCTTGGCGGGGAGCCAGCCCCAGCATTTT. Encoded protein: CASSLAGSQPQHF.

V usage is TRBV28 and J usage is TRBJ2-7; tentatively, D is TRBD2 (5 bases). This CDR3 spans 13 amino acids. Germline V gene data show CDR1 as MDHEN and CDR2 as SYDVKM. Between the trimmed V and J ends, which lost 5 bases and 0 bases, there was a span of 8 bases. The CDR3 nucleotides are TGTGCCAGCAGTATGAGCGGCTCCTACGAGCAGTACTTC. This sequence encodes CASSMSGSYEQYF.

This clonotype was counted ten times or more. The chain is built from TRBV6-1 and TRBJ1-1; 8 nucleotides align to TRBD1. The V and J ends lost 10 bases and 3 bases, in that order; junction bases with no gene match: 7. This CDR3 has 13 residues. Germline V CDR1 and CDR2: MNHNS, SASEGT. CDR3 sequence (DNA): TGTGCCACCAGACAGGGGCCCGACACTGAAGCTTTCTTT. As protein: CATRQGPDTEAFF.

This clonotype was counted many times. The chain recombines TRBV7-2 with TRBJ1-2, with D unresolved. V was pared by 5 bases and J by 8 bases, with 12 bases between. From germline, CDR1 is SGHTA and CDR2 FQGNSA. The CDR3 length is 12 residues. The CDR3 region is CASSPYIGGYTF. In nucleotides, the CDR3 is TGTGCCAGCAGCCCATATATAGGGGGCTACACCTTC.

This clonotype was seen ten or more times. The chain has TRBV7-7 and TRBJ2-1; TRBD1 or TRBD2 may be the D gene (5 bases each). V lost 4 bases and J lost 2, with 21 bases in between. Germline CDR1 SSHAT, CDR2 FNYEAQ (reference sequence). This CDR3 is 18 amino acids long. CDR3 protein: CASSYGGGRADTYNEQFF. The CDR3 DNA follows: TGTGCCAGCAGCTATGGGGGTGGACGGGCCGATACCTACAATGAGCAGTTCTTC.

This clonotype was detected many times. V and J are TRBV7-2 and TRBJ2-3; D is possibly TRBD2 (6 bases). CDR1 is SGHTA and CDR2 is FQGNSA in the germline V gene. With 5 bases removed from V and 8 bases from J, the gap between germline ends came to 17 bases. There are 14 residues in the CDR3. The CDR3 nucleotides are TGTGCCAGCAGCGCGGGGACTGGCTTGGTTACGCAGTATTTT. Its translation: CASSAGTGLVTQYF.

This clonotype was counted between two and nine times. The chain combines TRBV28 with TRBJ2-5, with TRBD2 identical over 14 bases. The CDR3 is 16 residues long. Germline trimming cut 6 bases from V and 1 base from J; bases unmatched to any gene: 4. Germline CDR1 reads MDHEN; CDR2 reads SYDVKM. The CDR3 nucleotides read TGTGCCAGCAGAAAAGGACTAGCGGGAGGCCAAGAGACCCAGTACTTC. Its translation: CASRKGLAGGQETQYF.

The J gene is TRBJ1-1, the V gene TRBV20-1, with D possibly TRBD1 on 5 matching bases. Between the trimmed V and J ends, which lost 1 base and 1 base, there was a span of 7 bases. CDR1 DFQATT and CDR2 SNEGSKA come from the germline V gene (reference sequence). CDR3 length: 13 residues. The CDR3 reads CSARVGGNTEAFF. Written as DNA, the CDR3 is TGCAGTGCTAGAGTTGGGGGGAACACTGAAGCTTTCTTT.

This clonotype showed up just a few times. The chain joins TRBV5-1 to TRBJ2-7; 7 bases are a match to TRBD1. Germline loops: CDR1 SGHRS, CDR2 YFSETQ. The CDR3 length is 16 residues. Trimming took 0 bases from V and 6 from J; bases not matched to a gene: 12. The CDR3 spells CASSLALTGSRGEQYF. In DNA form, the CDR3 reads TGCGCCAGCAGCTTGGCCCTGACAGGGTCGCGCGGCGAGCAGTACTTC.

This clonotype turned up a few times. The chain links TRBV29-1 to TRBJ2-6; D not resolved. Per germline, CDR1 SQVTM and CDR2 ANQGSEA. The CDR3 loop spans 16 amino acids. Trimming removed 1 base from V and 0 bases from J, with 10 bases in between. This CDR3 is CSVEGAPSSGANVLTF. As DNA, the CDR3 is TGCAGCGTTGAAGGGGCTCCTAGCTCTGGGGCCAACGTCCTGACTTTC.

The chain joins TRBV4-2 to TRBJ1-1; 11 bases agree with TRBD1. V lost 1 base and J lost 5; bases outside the gene matches: 9. Looked up from germline, CDR1 is LGHNA and CDR2 is YNFKEQ. This CDR3 is built from 17 residues. The CDR3 is CASSQGRTGGLGTEAFF. CDR3 coding DNA: TGTGCCAGCAGCCAAGGCCGGACAGGGGGCTTAGGTACTGAAGCTTTCTTT.

The chain carries TRBV19 and TRBJ2-4; 9 nucleotides line up with TRBD1. Germline V gene data show CDR1 as LNHDA and CDR2 as SQIVND (reference sequence). The CDR3 has 17 residues. V lost 0 bases and J lost 8; bases outside the gene matches: 11. The CDR3 DNA reads as TGTGCCAGTAGTATAGATGGGGGACAGGGAAGATGGGACATTCAGTACTTC. Translation: CASSIDGGQGRWDIQYF.

This clonotype showed up just a few times. The V call is TRBV3-1, the J call TRBJ2-1; 11 nucleotides agree with TRBD2. V lost 0 bases, J lost 9 bases, and 4 bases stayed unmatched. Germline lookup yields CDR1 LGHDT and CDR2 YNNKEL (reference sequence). The CDR3 is made up of 15 amino acids. The CDR3 DNA reads as TGTGCCAGCAGCCAAGACGCGCTAGCGGGGGGTGAGCAGTTCTTC. Protein product: CASSQDALAGGEQFF.

The chain is built from TRBV6-6 and TRBJ2-3; 7 bases line up with TRBD1. The CDR3 spans 15 residues. Germline V lookup: CDR1 MNHNY, CDR2 SVGAGI (reference sequence). V shed 2 bases, J shed 0 bases, and the junction held 2 bases outside the gene matches. The CDR3 protein is CASSYGDRSTDTQYF. CDR3 nucleotide sequence: TGTGCCAGCAGTTACGGGGACAGAAGCACAGATACGCAGTATTTT.

The table lists this clonotype with many counts. This chain connects TRBV7-2 to TRBJ2-2, with D tentatively TRBD2 (6 bases). The germline CDR1 and CDR2 sequences are SGHTA and FQGNSA. The CDR3 runs 15 residues. Trimming shortened V by 5 bases and J by 5 bases, and 15 bases separated the two germline ends. CDR3 bases: TGTGCCAGCAGCCTCGGGACTCAGAGGACCGGGGAGCTGTTTTTT. This translates into CASSLGTQRTGELFF.

CDR3: CASSPDSVYGYTF. The CDR3 nucleotides are TGTGCCAGCTCACCGGACAGCGTCTATGGCTACACCTTC. The rearrangement joins TRBV18 to TRBJ1-2; weak D call: TRBD1 (6 bases). The CDR3 runs to 13 residues. Trimming shortened V by 3 bases and J by 4 bases, and 9 bases separated the two germline ends. Germline lookup yields CDR1 KGHSH and CDR2 LQKENI.

This clonotype was seen a handful of times. The chain employs TRBV14 and TRBJ1-6; D is uncertain. This CDR3 contains 15 residues. V lost 3 bases to trimming and J lost 6 bases, with 12 bases between them. Per the germline V gene, CDR1 is SGHDN and CDR2 is FVKESK. The CDR3 reads CASSQHKVANSPLHF. The CDR3 coding sequence is TGTGCCAGCAGCCAGCACAAAGTTGCTAATTCACCCCTCCACTTT.

In its sample, this clonotype was seen a few times. The chain couples TRBV7-7 to TRBJ2-5, with TRBD2 matching 14 bases. V dropped 4 bases and J dropped 5; count of bases not matched to a gene: 9. The CDR3 has 17 residues. In germline, CDR1 is SSHAT, CDR2 FNYEAQ (reference sequence). This CDR3 reads CASSSAPGLAGVETQYF. The CDR3 nucleotides are TGTGCCAGCAGCTCAGCCCCGGGACTAGCGGGGGTTGAGACCCAGTACTTC.